What follows are 10 T cell receptor beta chains derived from one specimen sequenced in a study of blood T cell repertoires in COVID-19. Using immunoSEQ multiplex PCR, the repertoire was profiled, and TCRdb retains in-frame clones only, with some absent. The sample includes around 190,000 clones, about 82% of them seen just once. Sequenced: PBMCs or T cells enriched from blood (not recorded which). The receptors shown here come from a man aged 35 to 55 with acute COVID-19.

This clone has only one observation. The V gene is TRBV2, the J gene TRBJ2-2, with a tentative D call TRBD1 (5 bases). The V gene lost 10 bases and the J gene lost 1 base, with 13 bases spanning the gap. Germline V gene lookup returns CDR1 SNHLY and CDR2 FYNNEI. The CDR3 contains 14 residues. CDR3 loop: CAIRRQGNTGELFF. The CDR3 DNA reads TGTGCCATCCGACGGCAGGGGAACACCGGGGAGCTGTTTTTT.

The genes are TRBV19 and TRBJ2-2, with D possibly TRBD2 on 5 matching bases. CDR1 is LNHDA and CDR2 is SQIVND in the germline V gene (reference sequence). CDR3 length: 15 amino acids. With 3 bases removed from V and 1 base from J, the gap between germline ends came to 9 bases. The CDR3 DNA follows: TGTGCCAGTAGTATCTTCCGGGGGAACACCGGGGAGCTGTTTTTT. Its translation: CASSIFRGNTGELFF.

The V gene is TRBV24-1, the J gene TRBJ2-2, with a tentative D call TRBD2 (7 bases). Germline V gene lookup returns CDR1 KGHDR and CDR2 SFDVKD. This CDR3 comprises 18 residues. With 0 bases removed from V and 4 bases from J, the gap between germline ends came to 17 bases. CDR3 protein: CATSDLGGASGVTGELFF. The CDR3, as DNA: TGTGCCACCAGTGATTTGGGGGGGGCCAGCGGGGTCACCGGGGAGCTGTTTTTT.

The V call is TRBV7-2, the J call TRBJ1-5; 8 nucleotides match TRBD1. CDR3 length: 15 residues. V trimming: 5 bases; J trimming: 5 bases; junction bases outside the gene matches: 8. From germline, CDR1 is SGHTA and CDR2 FQGNSA. CDR3 sequence reads: CASSPQTGVDQPQHF. CDR3 nucleotides: TGTGCCAGCAGCCCCCAGACAGGGGTAGATCAGCCCCAGCATTTT. Complete variable domain (other parts from reference TRBV7-2 and TRBJ1-5): GAGVSQSPSNKVTEKGKDVELRCDPISGHTALYWYRQSLGQGLEFLIYFQGNSAPDKSGLPSDRFSAERTGGSVSTLTIQRTQQEDSAVYLCASSPQTGVDQPQHFGDGTRLSIL.

J is TRBJ1-5 and V is TRBV28; D gene unclear. V lost 6 bases to trimming and J lost 4 bases, with 10 bases between them. The CDR3 is 13 residues long. Germline lookup yields CDR1 MDHEN and CDR2 SYDVKM. The CDR3, as DNA: TGTGCCAGCAGGTCACTACCGAATCAGCCCCAGCATTTT. This gives the protein CASRSLPNQPQHF. Full variable domain (rest looked up from reference TRBV28 and TRBJ1-5): DVKVTQSSRYLVKRTGEKVFLECVQDMDHENMFWYRQDPGLGLRLIYFSYDVKMKEKGDIPEGYSVSREKKERFSLILESASTNQTSMYLCASRSLPNQPQHFGDGTRLSIL.

The V gene is TRBV7-2, the J gene TRBJ2-5, with 7 positions matching TRBD1. The CDR3 loop spans 15 amino acids. Per germline, CDR1 SGHTA and CDR2 FQGNSA. V gave up 6 bases and J gave up 2 bases; unmatched junction bases: 9. The CDR3 here is CASRYTGTEQETQYF. CDR3 sequence (DNA): TGTGCCAGCAGATATACCGGGACAGAGCAAGAGACCCAGTACTTC.

The genes are TRBV28 and TRBJ1-5; tentative D call: TRBD1 (6 bases). Looked up from germline, CDR1 is MDHEN and CDR2 is SYDVKM. The V end was cut by 3 bases, the J end by 3 bases, with 15 bases between. This CDR3 is built from 16 residues. The CDR3 nucleotides read TGTGCCAGCAGTTTTGGAATCGACAGGACCAATCAGCCCCAGCATTTT. Translation gives CASSFGIDRTNQPQHF.

The V gene is TRBV7-2, the J gene TRBJ1-2; possible D gene TRBD1, 5 bases. Germline V gives CDR1 SGHTA, CDR2 FQGNSA. V was shortened by 4 bases and J by 7 bases, with 10 bases between the two germline ends. This CDR3 has 12 amino acids. The CDR3 sequence: CASSSTVGGYTF. The CDR3 DNA follows: TGTGCCAGCAGCTCGACAGTCGGTGGCTACACCTTC. Full variable domain (remainder filled in from reference TRBV7-2 and TRBJ1-2): GAGVSQSPSNKVTEKGKDVELRCDPISGHTALYWYRQSLGQGLEFLIYFQGNSAPDKSGLPSDRFSAERTGGSVSTLTIQRTQQEDSAVYLCASSSTVGGYTFGSGTRLTVV.

The rearrangement links TRBV28 to TRBJ1-5; the D is unclear. The ends were cut back, 6 bases at V and 2 bases at J, with 17 bases in the middle. The CDR3 runs to 16 residues. In germline, CDR1 is MDHEN, CDR2 SYDVKM. CDR3 in amino acids: CASRDSVREGNQPQHF. DNA of the CDR3: TGTGCCAGCAGAGACTCGGTTAGGGAGGGCAATCAGCCCCAGCATTTT.

The V call is TRBV12-5, the J call TRBJ1-1; TRBD1 might be the D (6 bases). The CDR3 loop spans 17 amino acids. The germline gives CDR1 LGHNT, CDR2 FRNRAP. With 1 base removed from V and 4 bases from J, the gap between germline ends came to 19 bases. This CDR3 is CASGLDVSTGLFTEAFF. As DNA, the CDR3 is TGTGCTAGTGGTTTGGACGTGTCGACAGGTCTCTTCACTGAAGCTTTCTTT.